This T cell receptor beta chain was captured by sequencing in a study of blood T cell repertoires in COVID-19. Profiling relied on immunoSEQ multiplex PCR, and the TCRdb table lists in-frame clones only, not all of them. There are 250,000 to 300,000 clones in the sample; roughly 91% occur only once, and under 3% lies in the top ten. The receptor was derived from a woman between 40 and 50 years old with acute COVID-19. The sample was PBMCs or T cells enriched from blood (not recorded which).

CDR3 bases: TGTGCCAGTAGTGAACTTTACTCTGGAAACACCATATATTTT. It codes for CASSELYSGNTIYF. The chain is built from TRBV19 and TRBJ1-3, with D hard to call. This CDR3 has 14 residues. Between the trimmed V and J ends, which lost 5 bases and 0 bases, there was a span of 8 bases. Germline lookup yields CDR1 LNHDA and CDR2 SQIVND (reference sequence).